Below are 27 T cell receptor beta chains sequenced from a single sample in a study of CD8+CD57+ T cells in acquired aplastic anemia. Flow cytometry had shown expanded CD8+CD57+ cells in the patients chosen for sequencing. The template for TCR beta VDJ and CDR3 sequence profiling was genomic DNA. MiXCR was run by TCRdb on the reads, yielding one entry per CDR3 protein. This sample yields roughly 250,000 distinct CDR3 sequences, of which around 45% are seen a single time; 6.5% to 8% belongs to the top ten. Input material: sorted CD4+, CD8+, or CD8+CD57+ T cells (not recorded which) from PBMCs. The receptors shown here come from a human donor with aplastic anemia.

For this clonotype: One junction end disagrees with the germline gene, perhaps due to a read error. The rearrangement joins TRBV6-2 or TRBV6-3 to TRBJ1-5; maybe TRBD1 (6 bases). CDR1 and CDR2 from the germline V gene are MNHEY and SVGEGT. This CDR3 comprises 17 residues. For the CDR3, the DNA is TGTGCCAGCAGTAACTCCTCCGGGACAAATAGCAATCAGCCCCAGCATTTT. This codes for CASSNSSGTNSNQPQHF.

The chain links TRBV25-1 to TRBJ1-1; no clear D. V was trimmed by 3 bases and J by 1 base, leaving 12 bases between them. This CDR3 contains 15 residues. Germline lookup yields CDR1 MGHDK and CDR2 SYGVNS. In DNA, the CDR3 is TGTGCCAGCAGTGATCTCGGACGGGGGAACACTGAAGCTTTCTTT. It codes for CASSDLGRGNTEAFF.

The rearrangement links TRBV7-3 to TRBJ1-4; no firm D call. Between the trimmed V and J ends, which lost 10 bases and 6 bases, there was a span of 12 bases. This CDR3 is built from 12 residues. CDR1 and CDR2 (germline): SGHTA, FQGTGA. CDR3 DNA: TGTGCCACCCCCGGGGATTATGAAAAACTGTTTTTT. Its protein product is CATPGDYEKLFF.

The chain recombines TRBV20-1 with TRBJ2-5; perhaps D is TRBD1 or TRBD2 (6 bases each). Germline CDR1 DFQATT, CDR2 SNEGSKA (reference sequence). The V end was cut by 1 base, the J end by 5 bases, with 11 bases between. The CDR3 totals 13 residues. CDR3 sequence: CSARVLGGETQYF. CDR3 nucleotides: TGCAGTGCTAGAGTGCTAGGGGGGGAGACCCAGTACTTC.

As for this clonotype: A read error is likely, as this CDR3 ends without the conserved phenylalanine or tryptophan. Because the CDR3's place on the DNA is in doubt, the DNA is left out and the CDR3 is given as listed by TCRdb. The chain joins TRBV10-3 to TRBJ2-2; TRBD2 was called by the table and not checked on the DNA. Counting both end residues, the CDR3 totals 16 amino acids. The V gene's germline CDR1 is ENHRY and CDR2 SYGVKD. The CDR3 is CASSYSERENGRGAVV.

The CDR3 here is CASSLTGPYEQYV. The CDR3 DNA is TGTGCCAGCAGCTTGACAGGGCCCTACGAGCAGTACGTC. The chain joins TRBV7-3 to TRBJ2-7; 7 bases match TRBD1. The CDR3 is made up of 13 amino acids. In germline, CDR1 is SGHTA, CDR2 FQGTGA. Losses at the gene ends were 3 bases for V and 2 bases for J; bases not matched to a gene: 1.

The chain links TRBV20-1 to TRBJ1-5, with 7 positions matching TRBD1. Germline V gene data show CDR1 as DFQATT and CDR2 as SNEGSKA (reference sequence). V was pared by 6 bases and J by 0 bases, with 8 bases of the junction left unmatched. The CDR3 is 15 amino acids. The CDR3 sequence: CSADGQVHSNQPQHF. The CDR3 DNA reads as TGCAGTGCCGATGGACAGGTCCATAGCAATCAGCCCCAGCATTTT.

Details on this clonotype: A read error may be the cause here, since a much bigger clone is one base away. J is TRBJ1-1 and V is TRBV14; 7 bases are a match to TRBD1. CDR3 length: 15 amino acids. Germline values: CDR1 SGHDN, CDR2 FVKESK. The CDR3 reads CASSQVGRGKTVAFF. For the CDR3, the DNA is TGTGCCAGCAGCCAAGTCGGCAGGGGGAAAACTGTAGCTTTCTTT.

This clonotype was recorded at least ten times. The V and J genes are TRBV4-1 and TRBJ2-1; TRBD1 aligns across 10 bases. CDR3 length: 15 amino acids. Trimming took 4 bases from V and 9 from J; bases not matched to a gene: 9. CDR1 is MGHRA, CDR2 YSYEKL, per germline. The CDR3 DNA reads as TGCGCCAGCAGCCTGCCTGGGACAGGGGTCAGTGAGCAGTTCTTC. Translated: CASSLPGTGVSEQFF.

The table lists this clonotype with a few counts. J is TRBJ1-1 and V is TRBV4-1; perhaps TRBD1 as D (6 bases). Germline-derived CDR1 and CDR2 are MGHRA and YSYEKL. Trimming took 0 bases from V and 5 from J, leaving 22 bases between them. The CDR3 runs 18 residues. The CDR3 protein is CASSQDGQSGDGWTEAFF. CDR3 nucleotides: TGCGCCAGCAGCCAAGATGGACAGAGCGGCGACGGGTGGACTGAAGCTTTCTTT.

Remarks on this clonotype: Being one base from a much bigger clone, this may be a read error. The chain joins TRBV14 to TRBJ2-7; possible D gene TRBD1, 6 bases. In germline, CDR1 is SGHDN, CDR2 FVKESK. The CDR3 is 14 amino acids. Trimming took 2 bases from V and 7 from J, leaving 15 bases between them. For the CDR3, the DNA is TGTGCCAGCAGCCAAAAATATAGGGGGAATGAGCAGTACTTC. Its translation: CASSQKYRGNEQYF.

A single count supports this clonotype. The CDR3 sequence is CSPGRDRDYEQYF. CDR3 bases: TGCAGCCCTGGCAGGGACAGGGACTACGAGCAGTACTTC. This rearrangement joins TRBV29-1 to TRBJ2-7; 9 bases agree with TRBD1. V dropped 8 bases and J dropped 3; count of bases not matched to a gene: 8. The CDR3 has 13 amino acids. Germline CDR1 SQVTM, CDR2 ANQGSEA.

The chain combines TRBV7-8 with TRBJ2-7; no firm D call. This CDR3 is built from 14 residues. Trimming took 5 bases from V and 2 from J, leaving 13 bases between them. In germline, CDR1 is SGHVS, CDR2 FQNEAQ. CDR3: CASSRNSGPYEQYF. CDR3 coding DNA: TGTGCCAGCAGCCGAAATTCGGGCCCCTACGAGCAGTACTTC. Full variable domain (remainder filled in from reference TRBV7-8 and TRBJ2-7): GAGVSQSPRYKVAKRGQDVALRCDPISGHVSLFWYQQALGQGPEFLTYFQNEAQLDKSGLPSDRFFAERPEGSVSTLKIQRTQQEDSAVYLCASSRNSGPYEQYFGPGTRLTVT.

The chain combines TRBV19 with TRBJ2-7; the match to TRBD2 covers 10 bases. Per germline, CDR1 LNHDA and CDR2 SQIVND (reference sequence). There are 15 residues in the CDR3. The V segment lost 3 bases and the J segment 1 base; nucleotides outside the gene matches: 3. CDR3 DNA: TGTGCCAGTAGTATCCTAGCGGGGGTTTCCTACGAGCAGTACTTC. Its translation is CASSILAGVSYEQYF. Based on the CDR3 plus reference TRBV19 and TRBJ2-7, the full variable domain is DGGITQSPKYLFRKEGQNVTLSCEQNLNHDAMYWYRQDPGQGLRLIYYSQIVNDFQKGDIAEGYSVSREKKESFPLTVTSAQKNPTAFYLCASSILAGVSYEQYFGPGTRLTVT.

The V and J genes are TRBV10-3 and TRBJ1-1; no clear D. Trimming took 5 bases from V and 0 from J, leaving 19 bases between them. Per the germline V gene, CDR1 is ENHRY and CDR2 is SYGVKD. The CDR3 length is 17 residues. CDR3 in amino acids: CAISWTSGRIMNTEAFF. CDR3 nucleotide sequence: TGTGCCATCAGTTGGACTAGCGGCCGAATTATGAACACTGAAGCTTTCTTT.

This clonotype has at least ten counts. V and J are TRBV20-1 and TRBJ1-6, with 9 nucleotides matching TRBD1. J lost 7 bases, V lost 6 bases, and 10 bases had no gene match. The CDR3 spans 15 residues. Germline values: CDR1 DFQATT, CDR2 SNEGSKA (reference sequence). The CDR3: CSATRGQGGNSPLHF. The DNA for the CDR3 is TGCAGTGCCACCCGGGGACAGGGAGGAAATTCACCCCTCCACTTT.

The chain combines TRBV20-1 with TRBJ2-3; 10 bases are shared with TRBD1. Germline V lookup: CDR1 DFQATT, CDR2 SNEGSKA (reference sequence). The CDR3 runs 16 residues. J gave up 2 bases and V 6 bases, and 11 bases lay outside the gene matches. The CDR3 DNA sequence: TGCAGTGCCAGCAGGCCCGGGACAGGGGACACAGATACGCAGTATTTT. Its protein product is CSASRPGTGDTDTQYF.

V usage is TRBV15 and J usage is TRBJ1-2; the match to TRBD1 covers 7 bases. V lost 3 bases, J lost 7 bases, and 5 bases stayed unmatched. The CDR3 is 13 residues long. The germline V gene encodes CDR1 LNHNV and CDR2 YYDKDF (reference sequence). CDR3 DNA: TGTGCCACCAGCAGTGTGACAGGGATTGGCTACACCTTC. Amino acid sequence: CATSSVTGIGYTF.

The sample holds a few counts of this clonotype. The chain joins TRBV29-1 to TRBJ1-1; tentative D call: TRBD1 (5 bases). The CDR3 is 11 residues long. CDR1 SQVTM and CDR2 ANQGSEA come from the germline V gene. The CDR3 DNA reads as TGCACAATTACCAGGGTCACTGAAGCTTTCTTT. Residues: CTITRVTEAFF.

There are many counts of this clonotype. The V and J genes are TRBV9 and TRBJ2-5; 8 bases align to TRBD1. The V gene's germline CDR1 is SGDLS and CDR2 YYNGEE. This CDR3 has 15 residues. The junction had 11 bases not matched to a gene; V was cut back by 9 bases and J by 1 base. The CDR3 DNA is TGTGCCACCCGAGACAGGGGATGTTTCCAAGAGACCCAGTACTTC. It encodes CATRDRGCFQETQYF.

At least ten counts were recorded for this clonotype. The chain carries TRBV10-2 and TRBJ2-1; 8 nucleotides line up with TRBD2. Trimming cost V 4 bases and J 3 bases; bases outside gene matches: 5. This CDR3 region has 15 residues. Looked up from germline, CDR1 is WSHSY and CDR2 is SAAADI. The CDR3 region is CASSALAVNYNEQFF. The CDR3, as DNA: TGCGCCAGCAGTGCACTAGCGGTAAACTACAATGAGCAGTTCTTC.

The chain recombines TRBV7-9 with TRBJ2-5; no clear D. The CDR3 sequence is 14 residues long. V dropped 7 bases and J dropped 1 base, with 13 bases sitting between them. CDR1 is SEHNR and CDR2 is FQNEAQ in the germline V gene (reference sequence). This chain's CDR3 is CASTAGRSQETQYF. The CDR3 nucleotides are TGTGCCAGCACCGCCGGACGGTCCCAAGAGACCCAGTACTTC. The variable domain in full, with the rest retrieved from reference TRBV7-9 and TRBJ2-5, is DTGVSQNPRHKITKRGQNVTFRCDPISEHNRLYWYRQTLGQGPEFLTYFQNEAQLEKSRLLSDRFSAERPKGSFSTLEIQRTEQGDSAMYLCASTAGRSQETQYFGPGTRLLVL.

This clonotype showed up just a few times. A much bigger clone sits one base away, suggesting this may be a read error. The CDR3 ends on some other residue instead of the conserved phenylalanine or tryptophan, so this is likely a read error. This rearrangement joins TRBV20-1 to TRBJ2-7; 10 bases match TRBD2. Germline V gene lookup returns CDR1 DFQATT and CDR2 SNEGSKA (reference sequence). With V trimmed by 2 bases and J by 6 bases, 1 base remained unmatched. The CDR3 totals 12 residues. The CDR3 here is CSARLAGVEQYL. In DNA, the CDR3 is TGCAGTGCTAGACTAGCGGGAGTCGAGCAGTACCTC.

CDR3 DNA: TGTGCCAGCATATCACAGGGGGCTCTCCACGAGCAGTACTTC. Protein product: CASISQGALHEQYF. The rearrangement links TRBV2 to TRBJ2-7; TRBD1 matches 9 bases. Unmatched junction bases numbered 9, after V lost 7 bases and J lost 5 bases. Germline loops: CDR1 SNHLY, CDR2 FYNNEI. The CDR3 covers 14 residues.

This clonotype was observed a handful of times. This chain connects TRBV4-1 to TRBJ1-3; possibly TRBD1 for D (6 bases). V was clipped by 0 bases and J by 3 bases, with 21 bases between them. Germline CDR1 MGHRA, CDR2 YSYEKL. The CDR3 extends over 19 amino acids. The CDR3 nucleotides read TGCGCCAGCAGCCAAGAACTGGGGACATCGGGTAGGCTTGGAAACACCATATATTTT. It encodes CASSQELGTSGRLGNTIYF.

The chain uses TRBV6-5 and TRBJ2-5; perhaps TRBD2 as D (6 bases). Germline CDR1 and CDR2: MNHEY and SVGAGI. There are 14 residues in the CDR3. Trimming pared 0 bases from V and 5 bases from J, leaving 10 bases between. The CDR3 is CASSYSGTWETQYF. As DNA, the CDR3 is TGTGCCAGCAGTTACTCTGGGACTTGGGAGACCCAGTACTTC.

This clonotype was seen repeatedly, ten times or more. The chain has TRBV5-1 and TRBJ2-1; tentatively, D is TRBD2 (6 bases). Germline V gene sequence: CDR1 SGHRS, CDR2 YFSETQ. V shed 5 bases and J shed 8 bases, with 17 bases lying between them. This CDR3 has 14 residues. The CDR3 bases are TGCGCCAGCAGTTCCCGGGGACTCTCCGATGAGCAGTTCTTC. This gives the protein CASSSRGLSDEQFF.